This T cell receptor beta chain was retrieved from a study of blood T cell repertoires in COVID-19. Study overall: Whether acute or convalescent, the COVID-19 samples came from the United States, Italy and Spain. T cells, B-cell-depleted T cells, or PBMCs provided the cDNA or gDNA that served as material.

The CDR3 is made up of 13 amino acids. The V end lost 3 bases, the J end lost 4 bases, and 9 bases lay between the germline ends. In germline, CDR1 is SGHRS, CDR2 YFSETQ. Per the original methods: Amplification from reference gene primers served as the basis for estimated nucleated cell counts. The method was immunoSEQ multiplex PCR; TCRdb's version includes in-frame clones alone and lacks a portion of them. Clone size and V and J calls were adopted from that table, with D and trimming inferred from the DNA. Here the sample spans roughly 100,000 clones, roughly 80% being singletons. The source of this sequence is a human donor in a cohort sampled during active COVID-19. The sample comprised peripheral blood. The V gene is TRBV5-1, the J gene TRBJ2-3; D is undetermined. CDR3 DNA sequence: TGCGCCAGCAGCTGGTTGGCCGCAGATACGCAGTATTTT. It specifies CASSWLAADTQYF.